The rows below give T cell receptor beta chains drawn from one sample of a study of T cells in Graves' hyperthyroidism and ophthalmopathy. Each CDR3 protein is one row after TCRdb ran MiXCR on the multiplex PCR reads. The table records 300,000 to 400,000 distinct CDR3 sequences, about 18% of them present only once. The sequenced material came from blood. These receptor sequences come from a woman in her forties or fifties with Graves' hyperthyroidism. Both conserved end residues are part of each CDR3. The order of the fields is D gene, clone size, J gene, V gene, CDR3 protein, CDR3 DNA. A D gene is named only where the DNA matches it firmly. The size field is filled for only some rows; it gives once, few, many or a size class.

d_call: .; clone_size: many; j_call: TRBJ1-6; v_call: TRBV5-1; cdr3_aa: CASKFGTSPLHF; cdr3_nt: TGCGCCAGCAAATTCGGCACTTCACCCCTCCACTTT
d_call: TRBD2; clone_size: many; j_call: TRBJ2-5; v_call: TRBV11-1; cdr3_aa: CASSPPIAGGRQETQYF; cdr3_nt: TGTGCCAGCAGCCCACCTATAGCGGGAGGAAGACAAGAGACCCAGTACTTC
d_call: TRBD2; clone_size: few; j_call: TRBJ2-1; v_call: TRBV20-1; cdr3_aa: CSPVAGGPYNEQFF; cdr3_nt: TGCAGTCCTGTAGCGGGGGGGCCGTACAATGAGCAGTTCTTC
d_call: .; clone_size: many; j_call: TRBJ2-3; v_call: TRBV2; cdr3_aa: CASNQGSGADTQYF; cdr3_nt: TGTGCCAGCAACCAGGGGAGTGGGGCAGATACGCAGTATTTT
d_call: .; clone_size: .; j_call: TRBJ1-6; v_call: TRBV5-1; cdr3_aa: CASSLGSLQVSNLYNSPLHF; cdr3_nt: TGCGCCAGCAGCTTGGGATCGTTACAGGTGTCGAACCTATATAATTCACCCCTCCACTTT
d_call: .; clone_size: many; j_call: TRBJ1-5; v_call: TRBV6-2/TRBV6-3; cdr3_aa: CASTDGYQPQHF; cdr3_nt: TGTGCCAGCACCGACGGTTATCAGCCCCAGCATTTT
d_call: TRBD2; clone_size: many; j_call: TRBJ2-5; v_call: TRBV2; cdr3_aa: CASSELAGGLQETQYF; cdr3_nt: TGTGCCAGCAGTGAATTGGCGGGAGGTCTCCAAGAGACCCAGTACTTC
d_call: .; clone_size: .; j_call: TRBJ2-6; v_call: TRBV6-5; cdr3_aa: CASSYSGSGANVLTF; cdr3_nt: TGTGCCAGTAGTTACTCCGGGTCTGGGGCCAACGTCCTGACTTTC
d_call: .; clone_size: many; j_call: TRBJ1-2; v_call: TRBV12-3/TRBV12-4; cdr3_aa: CASSLNQGDGYTF; cdr3_nt: TGTGCCAGCAGTTTAAATCAGGGCGATGGCTACACCTTC
d_call: TRBD2; clone_size: few; j_call: TRBJ2-1; v_call: TRBV5-1; cdr3_aa: CASSLGLAKGLEQFF; cdr3_nt: TGCGCCAGCAGCTTGGGACTAGCAAAAGGTCTTGAGCAGTTCTTC
d_call: .; clone_size: few; j_call: TRBJ1-2; v_call: TRBV12-3/TRBV12-4; cdr3_aa: CASTRRVDYGYTF; cdr3_nt: TGTGCCAGCACCCGTAGGGTGGACTATGGCTACACCTTC
d_call: .; clone_size: .; j_call: TRBJ1-3; v_call: TRBV14; cdr3_aa: CASSQSLTGISGNTIYF; cdr3_nt: TGTGCCAGCAGCCAAAGCCTAACAGGGATCTCTGGAAACACCATATATTTT
d_call: .; clone_size: few; j_call: TRBJ2-2; v_call: TRBV20-1; cdr3_aa: CSARDRPGTTGELFF; cdr3_nt: TGCAGTGCTAGAGACAGACCGGGAACCACCGGGGAGCTGTTTTTT
d_call: TRBD1; clone_size: few; j_call: TRBJ2-1; v_call: TRBV5-1; cdr3_aa: CATAIQGARSSEQFF; cdr3_nt: TGCGCCACTGCTATACAGGGGGCGCGATCAAGTGAGCAGTTCTTC
d_call: .; clone_size: few; j_call: TRBJ1-1; v_call: TRBV10-2; cdr3_aa: CASSERGENTEAFF; cdr3_nt: TGCGCCAGCAGTGAGAGGGGGGAGAACACTGAAGCTTTCTTT
d_call: TRBD1; clone_size: few; j_call: TRBJ2-1; v_call: TRBV19; cdr3_aa: CASSVTQGAGEQFF; cdr3_nt: TGTGCCAGTAGTGTAACCCAGGGGGCGGGTGAGCAGTTCTTC
d_call: .; clone_size: .; j_call: TRBJ2-1; v_call: TRBV4-1; cdr3_aa: CASSKVGSVYNEQFF; cdr3_nt: TGCGCCAGCAGCAAAGTGGGCAGTGTTTACAATGAGCAGTTCTTC
d_call: TRBD2; clone_size: many; j_call: TRBJ2-3; v_call: TRBV7-8; cdr3_aa: CASSHQGLAGEDTQYF; cdr3_nt: TGTGCCAGCAGCCACCAGGGACTAGCGGGAGAAGATACGCAGTATTTT
d_call: .; clone_size: many; j_call: TRBJ1-1; v_call: TRBV5-5; cdr3_aa: CASSLAPGRAYTEAFF; cdr3_nt: TGTGCCAGCAGCTTGGCGCCGGGCAGGGCATACACTGAAGCTTTCTTT
d_call: .; clone_size: .; j_call: TRBJ2-5; v_call: TRBV20-1; cdr3_aa: CSAPPGTTQETQYF; cdr3_nt: TGCAGTGCTCCCCCCGGGACCACGCAAGAGACCCAGTACTTC
d_call: TRBD2; clone_size: .; j_call: TRBJ2-7; v_call: TRBV7-9; cdr3_aa: CASSFTSGRGNEQYF; cdr3_nt: TGTGCCAGCAGCTTTACTAGCGGGAGGGGAAACGAGCAGTACTTC
d_call: .; clone_size: many; j_call: TRBJ2-7; v_call: TRBV25-1; cdr3_aa: CASSDNVGGLNYEQYF; cdr3_nt: TGTGCCAGCAGTGATAATGTAGGGGGGCTCAACTACGAGCAGTACTTC
d_call: .; clone_size: few; j_call: TRBJ1-2; v_call: TRBV2; cdr3_aa: CASTSDSYYGYTF; cdr3_nt: TGTGCCAGCACCAGTGACAGTTACTATGGCTACACCTTC
d_call: .; clone_size: .; j_call: TRBJ2-7; v_call: TRBV2; cdr3_aa: CASSLGTLTYEQYF; cdr3_nt: TGTGCCAGCAGCCTCGGGACTTTAACCTACGAGCAGTACTTC
d_call: TRBD2; clone_size: .; j_call: TRBJ2-1; v_call: TRBV20-1; cdr3_aa: CSARAGAGGRYNEQFF; cdr3_nt: TGCAGTGCTAGAGCAGGAGCGGGAGGCCGATACAATGAGCAGTTCTTC
d_call: .; clone_size: many; j_call: TRBJ2-7; v_call: TRBV28; cdr3_aa: CASSLHTGARYEQYF; cdr3_nt: TGTGCCAGCAGTCTCCATACCGGGGCTCGCTACGAGCAGTACTTC
d_call: .; clone_size: .; j_call: TRBJ2-2; v_call: TRBV5-6; cdr3_aa: CASSRWPGVNTGELFF; cdr3_nt: TGTGCCAGCAGCAGGTGGCCAGGCGTCAACACCGGGGAGCTGTTTTTT
d_call: .; clone_size: many; j_call: TRBJ2-4; v_call: TRBV7-8; cdr3_aa: CASSLLGGDNKNIQYF; cdr3_nt: TGTGCCAGCAGCTTATTGGGGGGGGACAACAAAAACATTCAGTACTTC
d_call: .; clone_size: .; j_call: TRBJ2-7; v_call: TRBV12-3/TRBV12-4; cdr3_aa: CASSLRAGGYNEQYF; cdr3_nt: TGTGCCAGCAGTTTAAGGGCGGGCGGATACAATGAGCAGTACTTC
d_call: .; clone_size: few; j_call: TRBJ2-7; v_call: TRBV10-3; cdr3_aa: CAISERWKRDEQYF; cdr3_nt: TGTGCCATCAGTGAGAGGTGGAAGCGGGACGAGCAGTACTTC
d_call: .; clone_size: few; j_call: TRBJ2-7; v_call: TRBV30; cdr3_aa: CAWSVDSNSYEQYF; cdr3_nt: TGTGCCTGGAGTGTAGATAGTAACTCCTACGAGCAGTACTTC
d_call: TRBD2; clone_size: many; j_call: TRBJ2-3; v_call: TRBV10-3; cdr3_aa: CAISEEGSGGTDTQYF; cdr3_nt: TGTGCCATCAGTGAGGAGGGTAGCGGGGGCACAGATACGCAGTATTTT
d_call: .; clone_size: many; j_call: TRBJ2-1; v_call: TRBV5-1; cdr3_aa: CASSLFATNEQFF; cdr3_nt: TGCGCCAGCAGCTTGTTTGCGACCAATGAGCAGTTCTTC
d_call: .; clone_size: many; j_call: TRBJ1-1; v_call: TRBV3-1; cdr3_aa: CASSHEGKTEAFF; cdr3_nt: TGTGCCAGCAGCCATGAGGGTAAGACTGAAGCTTTCTTT
d_call: .; clone_size: few; j_call: TRBJ2-5; v_call: TRBV20-1; cdr3_aa: CSANLGGGQETQYF; cdr3_nt: TGCAGTGCTAATCTGGGAGGAGGACAAGAGACCCAGTACTTC
d_call: .; clone_size: .; j_call: TRBJ2-7; v_call: TRBV7-9; cdr3_aa: CASSRTWGTTGYEQYF; cdr3_nt: TGTGCCAGCAGCCGGACCTGGGGGACCACGGGCTACGAGCAGTACTTC
d_call: TRBD1; clone_size: many; j_call: TRBJ1-5; v_call: TRBV19; cdr3_aa: CASSDRVSNQPQHF; cdr3_nt: TGTGCCAGCTCGGACAGGGTGAGCAATCAGCCCCAGCATTTT
d_call: .; clone_size: .; j_call: TRBJ1-4; v_call: TRBV11-2; cdr3_aa: CASSSGGLHEKLFF; cdr3_nt: TGTGCCAGCAGCTCAGGCGGGCTGCATGAAAAACTGTTTTTT
d_call: .; clone_size: many; j_call: TRBJ2-3; v_call: TRBV7-2; cdr3_aa: CASRAPSTDTQYF; cdr3_nt: TGTGCCAGCAGAGCCCCTAGCACAGATACGCAGTATTTT
d_call: .; clone_size: few; j_call: TRBJ2-5; v_call: TRBV10-2; cdr3_aa: CASSGGLEETQYF; cdr3_nt: TGCGCCAGCAGTGGGGGGCTGGAAGAGACCCAGTACTTC
d_call: TRBD1; clone_size: many; j_call: TRBJ1-5; v_call: TRBV2; cdr3_aa: CASSAVDRGLESAQHF; cdr3_nt: TGTGCCAGCAGTGCAGTCGACAGGGGCTTAGAATCAGCCCAGCATTTT
d_call: TRBD1; clone_size: many; j_call: TRBJ1-1; v_call: TRBV6-1; cdr3_aa: CASSGIDRGWNTEAFF; cdr3_nt: TGTGCCAGCAGTGGTATTGACAGGGGTTGGAACACTGAAGCTTTCTTT
d_call: TRBD1; clone_size: .; j_call: TRBJ1-2; v_call: TRBV4-1; cdr3_aa: CASSLPDRSYGYTF; cdr3_nt: TGCGCCAGCAGCCTACCGGACAGGTCCTATGGCTACACCTTC
d_call: .; clone_size: .; j_call: TRBJ2-1; v_call: TRBV7-2; cdr3_aa: CASSLDQNPYNEQFF; cdr3_nt: TGTGCCAGCAGCTTGGACCAGAACCCCTACAATGAGCAGTTCTTC
d_call: .; clone_size: .; j_call: TRBJ2-2; v_call: TRBV20-1; cdr3_aa: CSAREGAAGELFF; cdr3_nt: TGCAGTGCTAGAGAGGGGGCCGCCGGGGAGCTGTTTTTT
d_call: .; clone_size: .; j_call: TRBJ1-4; v_call: TRBV7-2; cdr3_aa: CASSLVLGEKLFF; cdr3_nt: TGTGCCAGCAGCTTAGTTTTAGGTGAAAAACTGTTTTTT
d_call: .; clone_size: many; j_call: TRBJ2-7; v_call: TRBV5-1; cdr3_aa: CASSFGGGGYEQYF; cdr3_nt: TGCGCCAGCAGCTTTGGAGGGGGTGGCTACGAGCAGTACTTC
d_call: TRBD1; clone_size: .; j_call: TRBJ2-1; v_call: TRBV2; cdr3_aa: CASVRTGYNEQFF; cdr3_nt: TGTGCCAGCGTTAGGACAGGGTACAATGAGCAGTTCTTC
d_call: TRBD1; clone_size: few; j_call: TRBJ2-7; v_call: TRBV13; cdr3_aa: CASSSTGTGIYEQYF; cdr3_nt: TGTGCCAGCAGCTCCACCGGGACAGGGATCTACGAGCAGTACTTC
d_call: TRBD1; clone_size: few; j_call: TRBJ1-3; v_call: TRBV20-1; cdr3_aa: CSARDQTGAGNTIYF; cdr3_nt: TGCAGTGCTAGAGATCAGACAGGGGCTGGAAACACCATATATTTT
d_call: .; clone_size: few; j_call: TRBJ2-3; v_call: TRBV4-2; cdr3_aa: CASSQERTSGGTDTQYF; cdr3_nt: TGTGCCAGCAGCCAGGAAAGAACAAGCGGTGGCACAGATACGCAGTATTTT
d_call: TRBD2; clone_size: many; j_call: TRBJ2-5; v_call: TRBV30; cdr3_aa: CAWRTSGQETQYF; cdr3_nt: TGTGCCTGGAGGACTAGCGGCCAAGAGACCCAGTACTTC
d_call: .; clone_size: .; j_call: TRBJ1-4; v_call: TRBV11-2; cdr3_aa: CASSPDSEFEKLFF; cdr3_nt: TGTGCCAGCAGCCCGGACAGCGAGTTTGAAAAACTGTTTTTT
d_call: TRBD1; clone_size: .; j_call: TRBJ1-2; v_call: TRBV15; cdr3_aa: CATSVTGEKTPLSYGYTF; cdr3_nt: TGTGCCACCAGCGTAACAGGGGAGAAGACTCCATTGAGCTATGGCTACACCTTC
d_call: .; clone_size: .; j_call: TRBJ2-1; v_call: TRBV4-1; cdr3_aa: CASSQVVFYSTARDEQFF; cdr3_nt: TGCGCCAGCAGCCAAGTAGTTTTTTACAGCACCGCAAGGGATGAGCAGTTCTTC
d_call: .; clone_size: .; j_call: TRBJ2-1; v_call: TRBV14; cdr3_aa: CASSQASPTRVYNEQFF; cdr3_nt: TGTGCCAGCAGCCAAGCGAGCCCGACGAGGGTCTACAATGAGCAGTTCTTC
d_call: TRBD1; clone_size: few; j_call: TRBJ2-3; v_call: TRBV18; cdr3_aa: CASSPPVGGQGTDTQYF; cdr3_nt: TGTGCCAGCTCACCACCGGTTGGCGGACAGGGGACAGATACGCAGTATTTT
d_call: TRBD1; clone_size: .; j_call: TRBJ2-3; v_call: TRBV5-1; cdr3_aa: CASSLLRDRDTDTQYF; cdr3_nt: TGCGCCAGCAGCCTCTTGAGGGACAGAGACACAGATACGCAGTATTTT
d_call: TRBD1; clone_size: few; j_call: TRBJ1-2; v_call: TRBV7-3; cdr3_aa: CASSLTGQGGDGYTF; cdr3_nt: TGTGCCAGCAGCTTAACGGGACAGGGGGGAGATGGCTACACCTTC